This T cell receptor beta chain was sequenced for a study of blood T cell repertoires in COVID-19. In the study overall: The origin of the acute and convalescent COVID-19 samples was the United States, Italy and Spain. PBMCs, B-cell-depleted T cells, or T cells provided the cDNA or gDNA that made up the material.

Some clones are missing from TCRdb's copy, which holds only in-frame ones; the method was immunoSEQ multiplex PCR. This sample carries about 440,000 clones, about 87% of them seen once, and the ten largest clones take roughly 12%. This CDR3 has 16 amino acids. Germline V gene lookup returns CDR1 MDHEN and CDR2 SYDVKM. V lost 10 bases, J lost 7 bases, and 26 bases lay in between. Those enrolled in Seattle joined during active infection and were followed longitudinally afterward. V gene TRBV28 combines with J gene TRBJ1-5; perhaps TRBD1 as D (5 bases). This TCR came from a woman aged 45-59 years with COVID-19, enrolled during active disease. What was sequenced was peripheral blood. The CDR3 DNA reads TGTGCCACCCGCCCCGGGGGATTATTAAGGTCCCAGCCCCAGCATTTT. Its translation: CATRPGGLLRSQPQHF.